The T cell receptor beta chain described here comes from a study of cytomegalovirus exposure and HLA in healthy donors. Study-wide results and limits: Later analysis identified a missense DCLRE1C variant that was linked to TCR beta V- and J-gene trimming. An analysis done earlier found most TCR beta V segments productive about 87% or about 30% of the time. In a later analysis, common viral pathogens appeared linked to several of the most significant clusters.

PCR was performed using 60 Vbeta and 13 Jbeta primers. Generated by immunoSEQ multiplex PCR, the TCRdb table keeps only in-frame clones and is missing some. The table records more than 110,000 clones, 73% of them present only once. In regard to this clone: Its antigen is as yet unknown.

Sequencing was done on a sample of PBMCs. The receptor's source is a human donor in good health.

CDR3 nucleotides: TGTGCCAGCAGTGACACCGGGACAGGGGCTGGAGATACGCAGTATTTT. Protein product: CASSDTGTGAGDTQYF. The chain has TRBV6-4 and TRBJ2-3; TRBD1 agrees at 10 bases. Looked up from germline, CDR1 is MRHNA and CDR2 is SNTAGT. V lost 2 bases, J lost 5 bases, and 7 bases stayed unmatched. CDR3 length: 16 residues.